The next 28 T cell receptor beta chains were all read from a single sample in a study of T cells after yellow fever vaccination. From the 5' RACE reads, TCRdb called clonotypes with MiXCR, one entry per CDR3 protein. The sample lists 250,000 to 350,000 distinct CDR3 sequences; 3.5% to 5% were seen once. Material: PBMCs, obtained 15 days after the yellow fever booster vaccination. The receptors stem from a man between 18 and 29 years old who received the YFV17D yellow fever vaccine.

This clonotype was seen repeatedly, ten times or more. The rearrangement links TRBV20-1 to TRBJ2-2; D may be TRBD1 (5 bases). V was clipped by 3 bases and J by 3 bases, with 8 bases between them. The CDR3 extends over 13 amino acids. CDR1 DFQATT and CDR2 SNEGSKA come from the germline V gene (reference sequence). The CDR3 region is CSARGPYTGELFF. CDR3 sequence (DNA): TGCAGTGCTAGGGGGCCCTACACCGGGGAGCTGTTTTTT.

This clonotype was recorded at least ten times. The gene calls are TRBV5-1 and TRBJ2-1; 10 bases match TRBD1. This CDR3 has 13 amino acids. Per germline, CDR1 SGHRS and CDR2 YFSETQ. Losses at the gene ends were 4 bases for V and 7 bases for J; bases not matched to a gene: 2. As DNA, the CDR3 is TGCGCCAGCAGCGACAGGGGGCCGAATGAGCAGTTCTTC. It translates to CASSDRGPNEQFF.

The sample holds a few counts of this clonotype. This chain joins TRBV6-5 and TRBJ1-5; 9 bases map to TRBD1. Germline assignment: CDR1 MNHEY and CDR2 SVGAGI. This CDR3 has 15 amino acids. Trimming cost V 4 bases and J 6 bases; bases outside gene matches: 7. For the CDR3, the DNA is TGTGCCAGCAGTTCTGGACAGGGGAGTACTCAGCCCCAGCATTTT. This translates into CASSSGQGSTQPQHF.

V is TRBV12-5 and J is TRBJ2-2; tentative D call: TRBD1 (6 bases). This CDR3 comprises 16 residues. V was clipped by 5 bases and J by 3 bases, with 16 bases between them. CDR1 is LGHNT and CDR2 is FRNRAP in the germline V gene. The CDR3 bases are TGTGCTAGTGGTACGCAACAGGGTGGGGACACCGGGGAGCTGTTTTTT. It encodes CASGTQQGGDTGELFF.

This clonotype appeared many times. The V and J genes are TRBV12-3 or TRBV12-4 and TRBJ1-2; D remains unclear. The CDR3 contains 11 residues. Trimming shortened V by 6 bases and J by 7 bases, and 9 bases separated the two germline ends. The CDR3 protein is CASSIMGGYTF. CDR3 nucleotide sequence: TGTGCCAGCAGCATCATGGGTGGCTACACCTTC.

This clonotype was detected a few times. CDR3 nucleotide sequence: TGTGCCAGCAGCTTGGAAAGGTACACTGAAGCTTTCTTT. It specifies CASSLERYTEAFF. The chain combines TRBV5-6 with TRBJ1-1, with D unclear. The CDR3 totals 13 residues. V lost 0 bases and J lost 3, with 6 bases in between. From germline, CDR1 is SGHDT and CDR2 YYEEEE.

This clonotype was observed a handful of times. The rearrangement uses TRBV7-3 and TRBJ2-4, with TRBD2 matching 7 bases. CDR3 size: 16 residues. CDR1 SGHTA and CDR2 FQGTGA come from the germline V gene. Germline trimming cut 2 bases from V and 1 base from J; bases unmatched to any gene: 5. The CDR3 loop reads CASSLEGGAAKNIQYF. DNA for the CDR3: TGTGCCAGCAGCTTAGAGGGAGGGGCGGCCAAAAACATTCAGTACTTC. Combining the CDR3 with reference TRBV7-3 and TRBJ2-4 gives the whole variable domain GAGVSQTPSNKVTEKGKYVELRCDPISGHTALYWYRQSLGQGPEFLIYFQGTGAADDSGLPNDRFFAVRPEGSVSTLKIQRTERGDSAVYLCASSLEGGAAKNIQYFGAGTRLSVL.

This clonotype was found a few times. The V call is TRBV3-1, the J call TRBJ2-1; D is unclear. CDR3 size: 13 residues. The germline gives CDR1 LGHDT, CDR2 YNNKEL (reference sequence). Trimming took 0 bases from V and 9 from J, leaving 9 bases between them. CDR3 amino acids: CASSQDWGSEQFF. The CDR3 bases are TGTGCCAGCAGCCAAGACTGGGGAAGTGAGCAGTTCTTC.

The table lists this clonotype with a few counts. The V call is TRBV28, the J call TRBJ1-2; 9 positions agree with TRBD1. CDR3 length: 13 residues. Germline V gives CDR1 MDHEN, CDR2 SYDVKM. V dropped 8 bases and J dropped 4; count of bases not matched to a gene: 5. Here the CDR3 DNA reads TGTGCCAGCTCCGGACAGGGGACCTATGGCTACACCTTC. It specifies CASSGQGTYGYTF.

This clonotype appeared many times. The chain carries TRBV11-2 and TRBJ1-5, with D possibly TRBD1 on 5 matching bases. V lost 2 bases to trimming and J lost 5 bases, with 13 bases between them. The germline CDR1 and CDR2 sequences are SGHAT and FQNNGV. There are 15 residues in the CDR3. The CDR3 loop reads CASSLKGLKDQPQHF. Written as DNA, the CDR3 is TGTGCCAGCAGCTTAAAGGGGTTGAAAGATCAGCCCCAGCATTTT.

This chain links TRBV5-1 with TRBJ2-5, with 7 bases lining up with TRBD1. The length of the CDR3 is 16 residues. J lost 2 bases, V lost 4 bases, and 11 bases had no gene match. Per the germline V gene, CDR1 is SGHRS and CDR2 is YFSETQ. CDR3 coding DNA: TGCGCCAGCAGCCCACGTCCGGGACAGAAGCAAGAGACCCAGTACTTC. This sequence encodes CASSPRPGQKQETQYF.

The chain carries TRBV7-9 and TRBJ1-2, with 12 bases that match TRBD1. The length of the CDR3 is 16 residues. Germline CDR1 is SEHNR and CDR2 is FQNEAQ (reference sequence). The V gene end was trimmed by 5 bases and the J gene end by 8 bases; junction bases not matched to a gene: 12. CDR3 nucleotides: TGTGCCAGCAGCGGCGGGACAGGGGGCTCGGAGTCGGGCTACACCTTC. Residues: CASSGGTGGSESGYTF.

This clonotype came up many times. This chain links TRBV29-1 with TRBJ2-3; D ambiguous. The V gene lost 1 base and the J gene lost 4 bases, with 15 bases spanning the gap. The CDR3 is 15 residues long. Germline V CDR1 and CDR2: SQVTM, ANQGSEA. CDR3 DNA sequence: TGCAGCGTTGAAGTGGATGGGGTGAGCGCAGATACGCAGTATTTT. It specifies CSVEVDGVSADTQYF.

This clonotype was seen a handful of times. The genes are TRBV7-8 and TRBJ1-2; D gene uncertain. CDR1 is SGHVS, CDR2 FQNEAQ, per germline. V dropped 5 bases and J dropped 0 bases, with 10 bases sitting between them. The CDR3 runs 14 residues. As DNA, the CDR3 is TGTGCCAGCAGCCATGGGGAGACTAACTATGGCTACACCTTC. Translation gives CASSHGETNYGYTF.

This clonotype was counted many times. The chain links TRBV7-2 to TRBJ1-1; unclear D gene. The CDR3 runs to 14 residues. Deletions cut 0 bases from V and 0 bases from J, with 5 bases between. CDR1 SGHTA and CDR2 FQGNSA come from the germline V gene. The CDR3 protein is CASSLAGLNTEAFF. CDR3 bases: TGTGCCAGCAGCTTAGCAGGGTTGAACACTGAAGCTTTCTTT.

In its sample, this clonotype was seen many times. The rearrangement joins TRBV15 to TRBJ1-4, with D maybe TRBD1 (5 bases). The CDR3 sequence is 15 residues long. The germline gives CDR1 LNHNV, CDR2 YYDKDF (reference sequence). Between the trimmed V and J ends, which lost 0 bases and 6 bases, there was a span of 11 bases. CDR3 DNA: TGTGCCACCAGCAGAGACAGGGCCTGGGATGAAAAACTGTTTTTT. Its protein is CATSRDRAWDEKLFF.

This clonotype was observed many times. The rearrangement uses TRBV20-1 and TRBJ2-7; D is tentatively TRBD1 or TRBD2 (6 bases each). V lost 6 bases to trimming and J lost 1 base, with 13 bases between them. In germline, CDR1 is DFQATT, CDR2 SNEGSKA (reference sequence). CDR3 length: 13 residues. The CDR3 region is CSAPGAGSYEQYF. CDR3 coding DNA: TGCAGTGCCCCGGGGGCAGGGTCCTACGAGCAGTACTTC.

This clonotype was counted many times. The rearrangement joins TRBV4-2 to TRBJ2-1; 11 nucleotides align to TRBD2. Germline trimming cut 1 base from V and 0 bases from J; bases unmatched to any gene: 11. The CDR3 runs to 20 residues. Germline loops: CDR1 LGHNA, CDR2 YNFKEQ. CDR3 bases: TGTGCCAGCAGCCAAGTAATGGCTAGCGGGGGGCTGAGCTCCTACAATGAGCAGTTCTTC. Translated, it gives CASSQVMASGGLSSYNEQFF.

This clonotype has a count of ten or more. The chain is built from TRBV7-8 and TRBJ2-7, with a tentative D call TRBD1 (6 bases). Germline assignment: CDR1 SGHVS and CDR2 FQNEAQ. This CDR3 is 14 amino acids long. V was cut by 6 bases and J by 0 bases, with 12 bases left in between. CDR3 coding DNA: TGTGCCAGCAGGCCCGACAGGCACTCCTACGAGCAGTACGTC. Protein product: CASRPDRHSYEQYV.

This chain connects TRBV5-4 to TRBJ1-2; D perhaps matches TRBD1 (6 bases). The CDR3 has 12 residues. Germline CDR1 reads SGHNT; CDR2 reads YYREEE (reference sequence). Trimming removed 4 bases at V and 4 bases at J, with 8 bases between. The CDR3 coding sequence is TGTGCCAGCAGCATGGACAGCTATGGCTACACCTTC. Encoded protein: CASSMDSYGYTF.

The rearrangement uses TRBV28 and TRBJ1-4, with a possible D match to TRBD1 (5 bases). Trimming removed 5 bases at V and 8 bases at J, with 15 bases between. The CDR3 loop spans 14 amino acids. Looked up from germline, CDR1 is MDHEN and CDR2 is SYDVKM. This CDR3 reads CASSLRDPGEKLFF. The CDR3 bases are TGTGCCAGCAGTCTCCGGGACCCCGGGGAAAAACTGTTTTTT.

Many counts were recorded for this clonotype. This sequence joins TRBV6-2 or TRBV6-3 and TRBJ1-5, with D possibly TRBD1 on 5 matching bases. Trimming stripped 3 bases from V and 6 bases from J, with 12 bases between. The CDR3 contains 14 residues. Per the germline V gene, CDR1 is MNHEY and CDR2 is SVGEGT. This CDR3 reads CASSYFSGGQPQHF. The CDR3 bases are TGTGCCAGCAGTTATTTCTCGGGGGGTCAGCCCCAGCATTTT.

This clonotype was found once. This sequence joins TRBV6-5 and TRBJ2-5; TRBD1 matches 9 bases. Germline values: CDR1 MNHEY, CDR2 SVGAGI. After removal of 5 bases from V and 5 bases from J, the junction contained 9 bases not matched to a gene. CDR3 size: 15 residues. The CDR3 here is CASSPTGGRGETQYF. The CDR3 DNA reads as TGTGCCAGCAGTCCGACAGGGGGGAGAGGGGAGACCCAGTACTTC.

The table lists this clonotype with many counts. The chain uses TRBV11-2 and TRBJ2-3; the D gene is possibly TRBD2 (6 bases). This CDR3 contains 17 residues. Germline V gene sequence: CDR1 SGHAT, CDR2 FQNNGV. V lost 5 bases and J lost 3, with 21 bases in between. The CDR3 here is CASSPLVRAGMTDTQYF. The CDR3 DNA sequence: TGTGCCAGCAGCCCCCTGGTCCGGGCGGGGATGACAGATACGCAGTATTTT.

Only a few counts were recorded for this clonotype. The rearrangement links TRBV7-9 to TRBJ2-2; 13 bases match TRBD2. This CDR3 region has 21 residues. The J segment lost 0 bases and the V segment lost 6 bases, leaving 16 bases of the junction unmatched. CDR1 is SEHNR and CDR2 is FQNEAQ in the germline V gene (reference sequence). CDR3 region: CASRPQMGGLAGRPNTGELFF. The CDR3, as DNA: TGTGCCAGCAGACCACAGATGGGGGGACTAGCGGGGCGACCGAACACCGGGGAGCTGTTTTTT.

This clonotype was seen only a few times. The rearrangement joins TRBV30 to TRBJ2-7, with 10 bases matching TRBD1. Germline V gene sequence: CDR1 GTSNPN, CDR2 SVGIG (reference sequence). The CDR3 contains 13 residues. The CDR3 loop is CARGQGSSYEQYF. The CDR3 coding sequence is TGTGCTCGGGGACAGGGGAGCTCCTACGAGCAGTACTTC.

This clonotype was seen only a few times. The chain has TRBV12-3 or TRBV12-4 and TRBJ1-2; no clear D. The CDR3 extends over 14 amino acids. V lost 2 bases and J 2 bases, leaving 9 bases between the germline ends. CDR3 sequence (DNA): TGTGCCAGCAGTTTACTTCGTGGAAACTATGGCTACACCTTC. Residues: CASSLLRGNYGYTF.

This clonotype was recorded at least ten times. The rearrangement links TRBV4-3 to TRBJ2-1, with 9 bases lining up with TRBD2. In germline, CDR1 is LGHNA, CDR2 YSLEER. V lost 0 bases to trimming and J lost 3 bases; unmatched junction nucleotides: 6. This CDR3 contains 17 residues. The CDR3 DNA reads TGCGCCAGCAGCCAAGATCCAGGGCGGGGGGGCTACAATGAGCAGTTCTTC. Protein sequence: CASSQDPGRGGYNEQFF.